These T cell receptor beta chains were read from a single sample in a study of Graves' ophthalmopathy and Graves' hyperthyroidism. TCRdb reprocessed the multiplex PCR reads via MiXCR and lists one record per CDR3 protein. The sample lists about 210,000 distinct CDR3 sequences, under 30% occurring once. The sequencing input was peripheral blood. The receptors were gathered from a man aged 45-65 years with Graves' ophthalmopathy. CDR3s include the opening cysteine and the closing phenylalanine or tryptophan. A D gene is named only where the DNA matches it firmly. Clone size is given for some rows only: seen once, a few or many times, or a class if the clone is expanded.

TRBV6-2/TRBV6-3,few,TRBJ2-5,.,TGTGCCAGCAGTTATGACAACCAAGAGACCCAGTACTTC,CASSYDNQETQYF
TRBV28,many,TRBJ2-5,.,TGTGCCAGCAGTCCCCGTGATTTGGCGCAAGAGACCCAGTACTTC,CASSPRDLAQETQYF
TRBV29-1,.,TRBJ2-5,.,TGCAGCGCACTGAGGGGACAAGAGACCCAGTACTTC,CSALRGQETQYF
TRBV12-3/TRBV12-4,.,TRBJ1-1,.,TGTGCCAGCAGTTTAAAAATAGATGTGAACACTGAAGCTTTCTTT,CASSLKIDVNTEAFF
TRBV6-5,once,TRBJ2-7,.,TGTGCCAGCAGTTACTCGGGCAGGAAATACGAGCAGTACTTC,CASSYSGRKYEQYF
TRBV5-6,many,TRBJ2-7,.,TGTGCCAGCAGCAGTGAATCTAGCATCTACGAGCAGTACTTC,CASSSESSIYEQYF
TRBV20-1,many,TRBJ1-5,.,TGCAGTGCTAGATTCGGGACGGACAGCAATCAGCCCCAGCATTTT,CSARFGTDSNQPQHF
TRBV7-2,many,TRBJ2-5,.,TGTGCCAGCAGCTTAGCTACTGTCGAGGGGACCCAGTACTTC,CASSLATVEGTQYF
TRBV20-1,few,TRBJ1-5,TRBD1,TGCAGTGCTAGCTCTTTTAACAGGGGTGGCAATCAGCCCCAGCATTTT,CSASSFNRGGNQPQHF
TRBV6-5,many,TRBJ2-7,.,TGTGCCAGTAGCCTATACGGCGAGCAGTACTTC,CASSLYGEQYF
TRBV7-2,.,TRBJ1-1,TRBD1,TGTGCCAGCAGCCCGGACAGGGCGGAGAACACTGAAGCTTTCTTT,CASSPDRAENTEAFF
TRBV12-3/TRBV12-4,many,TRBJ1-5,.,TGTGCCAGCAGTTTATCAGGGGCGTCTCGTCAGCCCCAGCATTTT,CASSLSGASRQPQHF
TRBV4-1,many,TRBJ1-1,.,TGCGCCAGCAGCCCTTCACTGACAAGCGGGAACACTGAAGCTTTCTTT,CASSPSLTSGNTEAFF
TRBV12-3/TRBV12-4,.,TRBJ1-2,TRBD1,TGTGCCAGCAGGACAGGGGAGTCTGGCTACACCTTC,CASRTGESGYTF
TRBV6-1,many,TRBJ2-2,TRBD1,TGTGCCAGCAGAACCGGGACAGGGGGCACCGGGGAGCTGTTTTTT,CASRTGTGGTGELFF
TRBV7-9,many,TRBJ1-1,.,TGTGCCAGCAGTTCCTCGGGACGTCTCACTGAAGCTTTCTTT,CASSSSGRLTEAFF
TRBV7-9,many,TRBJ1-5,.,TGTGCCAGCAGCTCCACCGGGGGTTATCAGCCCCAGCATTTT,CASSSTGGYQPQHF
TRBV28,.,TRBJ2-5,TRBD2,TGTGCCAGCAGTTGGGCCGTAGGGACTAGCGGACGACAAGAGACCCAGTACTTC,CASSWAVGTSGRQETQYF
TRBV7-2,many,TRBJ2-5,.,TGTGCCAGCAGCTTAGTGCCAGGCGCCCAAGAGACCCAGTACTTC,CASSLVPGAQETQYF
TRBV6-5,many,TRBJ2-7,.,TGTGCCAGCAGTTACTCCGAGGGCTCCTACGAGCAGTACTTC,CASSYSEGSYEQYF
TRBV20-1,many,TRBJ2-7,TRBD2,TGCAGTGCTAGAGAGGCAAGCGGGAGGGCTACCTGGTCCTACGAGCAGTACTTC,CSAREASGRATWSYEQYF
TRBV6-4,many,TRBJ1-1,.,TGTGCCAGCACCCCTGTTAGTACGGGGCGGGCGAACACTGAAGCTTTCTTT,CASTPVSTGRANTEAFF
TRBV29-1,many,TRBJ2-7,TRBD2,TGCAGCGTTGAAGGGCTAGCGGGAGGCCGCTACGAGCAGTACTTC,CSVEGLAGGRYEQYF